This TCR beta chain was retrieved from a study of cytomegalovirus exposure and HLA in healthy donors. Overall study context: A prior analysis found 117 million unique TCR beta sequences from roughly 180 million T cells. The Caucasian-associated ancestry cluster held more than 80% of around 380 genotyped donors.

Regarding this clone: Its antigen is currently unknown.

The study's findings and limits: Most likely, a cluster of highly shared sequence variants arose as a sequencing artifact. Data from an earlier analysis indicated that most TCR beta V segments were productive either about 87% or about 30% of the time.

PCR was performed using 60 Vbeta and 13 Jbeta primers. Clones were sequenced by immunoSEQ multiplex PCR, and TCRdb holds only the in-frame ones, with some missing. Here the sample spans some 120,000 clones, about four fifths being singletons. Per germline, CDR1 SGHRS and CDR2 YFSETQ. The CDR3 is 15 amino acids. With 0 bases removed from V and 4 bases from J, the gap between germline ends came to 13 bases. The sequencing input was PBMCs. This clonotype was obtained from a man aged 30 to 45 in good health and CMV-seronegative. The chain employs TRBV5-1 and TRBJ1-1; possible D gene TRBD1, 6 bases. The CDR3 loop reads CASSLEGVGTTEAFF. The CDR3 nucleotides are TGCGCCAGCAGCTTGGAGGGGGTCGGGACCACTGAAGCTTTCTTT.